These T cell receptor beta chains were read from a single sample in a study of T-cell memory formation after mild COVID-19. A single record per CDR3 protein comes from TCRdb applying MiXCR to the 5' RACE reads. The sample carries over 250,000 distinct CDR3 sequences, roughly 15% recorded once. The source material was PBMCs or a T cell subset sorted from them (not recorded which). The receptors originated from a man aged 18-30 years who had mild COVID-19 (a few samples of this study predate the infection). Cell type and time point are not known. The CDR3 runs from the conserved cysteine through the conserved F or W. D genes are given only for firm matches. The size field is filled for only some rows; it gives once, few, many or a size class.

size,D,J,V,CDR3,DNA
few,NA,TRBJ2-2,TRBV7-9,CASSLFGEDTGELFF,TGTGCCAGCAGCTTATTTGGGGAAGACACCGGGGAGCTGTTTTTT
few,TRBD1,TRBJ1-1,TRBV5-1,CASSFQGVTEAFF,TGCGCCAGCAGTTTCCAGGGGGTGACTGAAGCTTTCTTT
NA,NA,TRBJ1-2,TRBV7-9,CASSPNPGNYGYTF,TGTGCCAGCAGCCCTAATCCAGGAAACTATGGCTACACCTTC
few,NA,TRBJ2-1,TRBV7-7,CASSEDSHNEQFF,TGTGCCAGCAGCGAAGACAGCCACAATGAGCAGTTCTTC
NA,NA,TRBJ1-1,TRBV6-5,CASSYVDPGYNTEAFF,TGTGCCAGCAGTTACGTTGACCCAGGCTATAACACTGAAGCTTTCTTT
NA,TRBD1,TRBJ1-5,TRBV5-1,CASSLDAGGTDTQHF,TGCGCCAGCAGCTTGGACGCGGGGGGGACAGATACGCAGCATTTT
few,NA,TRBJ1-2,TRBV27,CASSLSWGYGYTF,TGTGCCAGCAGTCTTTCCTGGGGCTATGGCTACACCTTC
few,NA,TRBJ2-3,TRBV2,CASSERTADTQYF,TGTGCCAGCAGTGAAAGGACCGCAGATACGCAGTATTTT
NA,TRBD2,TRBJ2-3,TRBV3-1,CASSQEAAGGRDTQYF,TGTGCCAGCAGCCAAGAGGCAGCGGGGGGACGAGATACGCAGTATTTT
few,TRBD2,TRBJ2-4,TRBV4-2,CASSPSLGGGSKNIQYF,TGTGCCAGCAGCCCCTCCTTGGGCGGGGGGTCCAAAAACATTCAGTACTTC
medium-sized,NA,TRBJ2-3,TRBV5-6,CASSLTDGNRVDTQYF,TGTGCCAGCAGCTTGACGGACGGGAACCGAGTAGATACGCAGTATTTT
few,TRBD2,TRBJ2-5,TRBV5-1,CASSFGLAGLETQYF,TGCGCCAGCAGCTTCGGACTAGCGGGGTTGGAGACCCAGTACTTC
many,NA,TRBJ2-5,TRBV7-9,CASSPSGETQYF,TGTGCCAGCAGCCCGTCCGGGGAGACCCAGTACTTC
few,NA,TRBJ1-2,TRBV9,CASGELDGYTF,TGTGCTTCAGGGGAATTGGATGGCTACACCTTC
NA,TRBD1,TRBJ2-1,TRBV7-9,CASSVVGTGGNEQFF,TGTGCCAGCAGCGTTGTCGGGACAGGGGGCAATGAGCAGTTCTTC
many,NA,TRBJ2-2,TRBV29-1,CSVEGGTGELFF,TGCAGCGTTGAAGGGGGCACCGGGGAGCTGTTTTTT
NA,NA,TRBJ2-7,TRBV20-1,CSASPGSEQYF,TGCAGTGCTAGCCCGGGCAGCGAGCAGTACTTC
NA,TRBD1,TRBJ1-2,TRBV27,CASSSHRGYNYGYTF,TGTGCCAGCAGTTCCCACAGGGGTTACAACTATGGCTACACCTTC
few,NA,TRBJ2-7,TRBV6-5,CASRNGIYGGEQYF,TGTGCCAGCAGAAACGGGATCTATGGCGGCGAGCAGTACTTC
few,NA,TRBJ1-2,TRBV5-1,CASSRDFYGYTF,TGCGCCAGCAGCCGGGACTTCTATGGCTACACCTTC
NA,NA,TRBJ2-1,TRBV5-1,CASYWDSPYNEQFF,TGCGCCAGCTACTGGGACTCACCCTACAATGAGCAGTTCTTC
NA,NA,TRBJ1-5,TRBV19,CASSIGVEPPIHF,TGTGCCAGTAGTATCGGTGTCGAGCCTCCCATACATTTT
NA,TRBD2,TRBJ2-2,TRBV12-3/TRBV12-4,CASSLGIAGTGELFF,TGTGCCAGCAGTTTAGGGATAGCGGGGACCGGGGAGCTGTTTTTT
few,NA,TRBJ1-1,TRBV15,CATSVGLGAEAFF,TGTGCCACCAGCGTAGGATTAGGGGCTGAAGCTTTCTTT
NA,NA,TRBJ1-5,TRBV2,CASSEGVRQPQHF,TGTGCCAGCAGTGAGGGGGTAAGACAGCCCCAGCATTTT
many,TRBD1,TRBJ2-1,TRBV7-8,CASSYIDPKDRRRNEQFF,TGTGCCAGCAGCTACATAGACCCAAAGGACAGGCGACGGAATGAGCAGTTCTTC
NA,TRBD2,TRBJ2-2,TRBV7-2,CASSSGGQVTGELFF,TGTGCCAGCAGCTCGGGGGGGCAGGTCACCGGGGAGCTGTTTTTT
NA,TRBD2,TRBJ2-7,TRBV7-2,CASSTSGASYEQYF,TGTGCCAGCAGCACTAGCGGAGCCTCCTACGAGCAGTACTTC
few,TRBD2,TRBJ2-5,TRBV10-3,CAISDGTSVETQYF,TGTGCCATCAGTGACGGGACTAGCGTGGAGACCCAGTACTTC
NA,NA,TRBJ2-5,TRBV10-3,CAISEPSRERETQYF,TGTGCCATCAGTGAGCCGTCCCGGGAGCGCGAGACCCAGTACTTC
few,TRBD2,TRBJ2-4,TRBV4-2,CASSQERHSGGNIQYF,TGTGCCAGCAGCCAAGAACGCCACAGCGGGGGGAACATTCAGTACTTC
many,NA,TRBJ1-1,TRBV12-3/TRBV12-4,CASTSLTEAFF,TGTGCCAGCACTTCCCTCACTGAAGCTTTCTTT
NA,TRBD2,TRBJ2-7,TRBV4-1,CASSQDRSGGTYEQYF,TGCGCCAGCAGCCAAGATCGAAGCGGGGGGACCTACGAGCAGTACTTC
many,NA,TRBJ2-5,TRBV7-8,CASSLAWHQETQYF,TGTGCCAGCAGCTTAGCTTGGCACCAAGAGACCCAGTACTTC
few,TRBD2,TRBJ2-7,TRBV7-2,CASSRGVGYEQYF,TGTGCCAGCAGCCGGGGGGTAGGCTACGAGCAGTACTTC
few,TRBD1,TRBJ2-5,TRBV7-9,CASSWGTGEETQYF,TGTGCCAGCAGCTGGGGGACAGGGGAAGAGACCCAGTACTTC
few,TRBD1,TRBJ1-2,TRBV20-1,CSATGTVYGYTF,TGCAGTGCAACCGGGACAGTCTATGGCTACACCTTC
NA,NA,TRBJ1-4,TRBV30,CAWRGGGEKLFF,TGTGCCTGGAGGGGCGGCGGGGAAAAACTGTTTTTT
NA,NA,TRBJ2-3,TRBV10-3,CAISEISGSTDTQYF,TGTGCCATCAGTGAGATTAGCGGTAGCACAGATACGCAGTATTTT
once,NA,TRBJ1-2,TRBV10-3,CATIPQGEDGYTF,TGTGCCACAATACCACAGGGTGAAGATGGCTACACCTTC
few,NA,TRBJ2-1,TRBV18,CASSPPAGSSYNEQFF,TGTGCCAGCTCACCACCGGCAGGGTCCTCCTACAATGAGCAGTTCTTC
NA,NA,TRBJ2-2,TRBV7-9,CASSLPQGSSTGELFF,TGTGCCAGCAGCTTACCTCAGGGGAGTAGCACCGGGGAGCTGTTTTTT
many,NA,TRBJ2-7,TRBV7-9,CASSWTQSYEQYF,TGTGCCAGCAGTTGGACCCAGTCCTACGAGCAGTACTTC
few,NA,TRBJ1-1,TRBV15,CATSRGVRQVSEAFF,TGTGCCACCAGCAGAGGGGTCCGCCAGGTGTCTGAAGCTTTCTTT
many,NA,TRBJ2-7,TRBV4-3,CASSQDLITGTASYEQYF,TGCGCCAGCAGCCAAGATTTAATTACCGGGACGGCTTCCTACGAGCAGTACTTC
NA,NA,TRBJ2-7,TRBV6-5,CASSYNQGSAYEQYF,TGTGCCAGCAGTTACAATCAGGGTTCCGCCTACGAGCAGTACTTC
few,NA,TRBJ2-1,TRBV5-1,CASSLGQATYNEQFF,TGCGCCAGCAGCTTAGGGCAGGCAACCTACAATGAGCAGTTCTTC
NA,TRBD2,TRBJ2-3,TRBV9,CASSPTAGGTRTDTQYF,TGTGCCAGCAGCCCCACAGCGGGGGGCACCCGCACAGATACGCAGTATTTT
few,NA,TRBJ2-3,TRBV5-1,CASSWGESTDTQYF,TGCGCCAGCAGCTGGGGAGAAAGCACAGATACGCAGTATTTT
NA,NA,TRBJ2-7,TRBV13,CASSLEDHEQYF,TGTGCCAGCAGCTTAGAAGACCACGAGCAGTACTTC
NA,NA,TRBJ2-7,TRBV20-1,CSSGTAGEQYF,TGCAGTTCCGGGACCGCGGGCGAGCAGTACTTC
NA,TRBD1,TRBJ2-3,TRBV6-2/TRBV6-3,CASRGLRDRGLRADTQYF,TGTGCCAGCAGGGGGCTCCGGGACAGGGGGCTCCGGGCAGATACGCAGTATTTT
NA,TRBD1,TRBJ1-3,TRBV12-3/TRBV12-4,CASGLTGGNTIYF,TGTGCCAGCGGCTTGACAGGGGGAAACACCATATATTTT
NA,NA,TRBJ2-2,TRBV5-1,CASSLTATTGELFF,TGCGCCAGCAGCTTGACAGCGACCACCGGGGAGCTGTTTTTT
few,TRBD2,TRBJ2-7,TRBV7-2,CASSLAGTSGASSYEQYF,TGTGCCAGCAGCTTAGCGGGGACTAGCGGGGCAAGCTCCTACGAGCAGTACTTC